This T cell receptor (beta chain) appears in the sequencing data of a study of shared clonotypes between healthy human individuals. The input for sorted-subset replicate PCRs was around 0.2 ug DNA, tens of thousands of T cell genomes. The table came from immunoSEQ multiplex PCR; TCRdb's copy has only in-frame clones and leaves some out. The data hold under 1,100,000 clones, with 60% to 80% observed a single time. This sequence originates from a man aged 18 to 30 in good health. What was sequenced was memory CD4+ T cells sorted from blood. Subset specified: CD45RA-negative fraction.

CDR3 nucleotides: TGCGCCAGCAGTGGGAGCGCAGGAGAGAATTCACCCCTCCACTTT. Residues: CASSGSAGENSPLHF. This chain links TRBV5-1 with TRBJ1-6; D is ambiguous. Trimming took 5 bases from V and 7 from J, leaving 16 bases between them. This CDR3 has 15 residues. CDR1 is SGHRS and CDR2 is YFSETQ in the germline V gene.